The clone carrying this TCR beta chain appeared a few times. This specimen comes from a study of T-cell reconstitution after alpha-beta-depleted transplantation in children. Trimming left V 9 bases short and J 4 bases short, with 18 bases between. The CDR3 sequence is 15 residues long. The TCRbeta library was prepared with unique molecular identifiers. TCRdb re-analysed the PCR reads in MiXCR, keeping a single row per CDR3 protein. The sample has a few hundred thousand distinct CDR3 sequences, about a fifth seen once. This specimen consisted of PBMCs from the stem cell graft donor, obtained from the stem cell graft. V and J are TRBV12-3 or TRBV12-4 and TRBJ2-2, with D possibly called TRBD1 or TRBD2 (6 bases each). The sequence was collected from a human donor who donated a stem cell graft to a child with acute myeloid leukemia. The CDR3 sequence: CASAAGRGGTGELFF. The CDR3 DNA reads TGTGCCAGTGCGGCCGGCAGGGGAGGCACCGGGGAGCTGTTTTTT.